This TCR beta chain was identified during a study of cytomegalovirus exposure and HLA in healthy donors. Sequenced by immunoSEQ multiplex PCR; TCRdb stores in-frame clones only, minus some. The sample yields around 86,000 clones, about 93% seen once. Worth noting for this clone: As yet, its antigen is unknown.

The donors were part of the 120-subject validation cohort, which stood apart from the roughly 640-subject first cohort. Overall study findings and caveats: In vitro assays verified that three CMV-associated chains recognized CMV antigens specifically. According to reports, the classifier identified cytomegalovirus status with high specificity and sensitivity.

Germline CDR1 SGHTA, CDR2 FQGNSA. V lost 2 bases, J lost 1 base, and 8 bases lay in between. The CDR3 extends over 14 amino acids. The material sequenced was PBMCs. The chain recombines TRBV7-2 with TRBJ1-2; D might be TRBD1 (6 bases). The receptor was derived from a woman younger than 45 in good health and CMV-seropositive. CDR3 loop: CASSLQGRNYGYTF. CDR3 DNA: TGTGCCAGCAGCTTACAGGGGCGTAACTATGGCTACACCTTC.